The rows below give T cell receptor beta chains drawn from one sample of a study of cytomegalovirus exposure and HLA in healthy donors. Here immunoSEQ multiplex PCR was the method, and the copy in TCRdb shows in-frame clones only, minus some. The repertoire holds about 270,000 clones, with about 75% as singletons. Sequences were obtained from PBMCs. The source of these receptors is a female donor in good health and CMV-seronegative. CDR3s include the opening cysteine and the closing phenylalanine or tryptophan. The D gene is left open where the match is weak. Clone size is not always given. Where it is, it says once, few, many or a class for expanded clones.

D: TRBD1
V: TRBV9
size: .
J: TRBJ2-7
DNA: TGTGCCAGCAGCGCCGGGACAGGGGTATACGAGCAGTACTTC
CDR3: CASSAGTGVYEQYF

D: .
V: TRBV18
size: .
J: TRBJ1-1
DNA: TGTGCCAGCTCACCGGACAGCCGGGTTTATACATCTGAAGCTTTCTTT
CDR3: CASSPDSRVYTSEAFF

D: .
V: TRBV10-3
size: .
J: TRBJ2-2
DNA: TGTGCCGCCTCCCCGGTGACTATTGACACCGGGGAGCTGTTTTTT
CDR3: CAASPVTIDTGELFF

D: .
V: TRBV7-9
size: .
J: TRBJ1-5
DNA: TGTTCCAGCAGCTTACAGAATCAGCCCCAGCATTTT
CDR3: CSSSLQNQPQHF

D: .
V: TRBV5-1
size: .
J: TRBJ1-1
DNA: TGCGCCAGCAGCCCGAGTGACATGAACACTGAAGCTTTCTTT
CDR3: CASSPSDMNTEAFF

D: TRBD2
V: TRBV27
size: .
J: TRBJ2-5
DNA: TGTGCCAGCAGTTTAGGAGGACTAGCGGGGGGGTGGCAAGAGACCCAGTACTTC
CDR3: CASSLGGLAGGWQETQYF

D: TRBD2
V: TRBV27
size: .
J: TRBJ2-5
DNA: TGTGCCAGCAGTGGCCTTGCGGGGGGGGAGACCCAGTACTTC
CDR3: CASSGLAGGETQYF

D: .
V: TRBV28
size: .
J: TRBJ2-7
DNA: TGTGCCAGCAGTTTACGGGGCTACGAGCAGTACTTC
CDR3: CASSLRGYEQYF

D: TRBD2
V: TRBV4-1
size: .
J: TRBJ2-1
DNA: TGCGCCAGCAGCCAACCGACTAGCGGGGACAATGAGCAGTTCTTC
CDR3: CASSQPTSGDNEQFF

D: TRBD1
V: TRBV18
size: .
J: TRBJ2-7
DNA: TGTGCCAGCTCACCTTCGGGACAGCACTACGAGCAGTACTTC
CDR3: CASSPSGQHYEQYF

D: .
V: TRBV5-5
size: once
J: TRBJ1-3
DNA: TGTGCCAGCAGCTTGGTAGCCGGGGAAAGAAACACCATATATTTT
CDR3: CASSLVAGERNTIYF

D: TRBD1
V: TRBV6-5
size: once
J: TRBJ2-2
DNA: TGTGCCAGCAGTTATTCGGGACAGGGGCGCACCGGGGAGCTGTTTTTT
CDR3: CASSYSGQGRTGELFF

D: TRBD2
V: TRBV9
size: .
J: TRBJ2-7
DNA: TGTGCCAGCAGCGTAGGCTCTAGCGGCTCCTACGAGCAGTACTTC
CDR3: CASSVGSSGSYEQYF

D: .
V: TRBV5-8
size: .
J: TRBJ1-6
DNA: TGTGCCAGCAGCGGAGGCGCAGAGTATTCACCCCTCCACTTT
CDR3: CASSGGAEYSPLHF

D: TRBD2
V: TRBV5-5
size: .
J: TRBJ2-3
DNA: TGTGCCAGCAGCTTTACTAGCGGGGACACAGATACGCAGTATTTT
CDR3: CASSFTSGDTDTQYF

D: .
V: TRBV5-4
size: once
J: TRBJ1-6
DNA: TGTGCCAGCAGCCGGGGGAGTGGTAATAATTCACCCCTCCACTTT
CDR3: CASSRGSGNNSPLHF

D: TRBD1
V: TRBV10-2
size: .
J: TRBJ2-1
DNA: TGCGCCAGCACCGACCCGGGACAGGGGGATATATACAATGAGCAGTTCTTC
CDR3: CASTDPGQGDIYNEQFF

D: .
V: TRBV6-1
size: once
J: TRBJ2-1
DNA: TGTGCCAGCAGTGAACCGGGGAACTACCATGAGCAGTTCTTC
CDR3: CASSEPGNYHEQFF

D: TRBD1
V: TRBV11-3
size: few
J: TRBJ2-1
DNA: TGTGCCAGCAGCCCCCGGGACAGGGGGTCCTACAATGAGCAGTTCTTC
CDR3: CASSPRDRGSYNEQFF

D: .
V: TRBV5-5
size: .
J: TRBJ1-2
DNA: TGTGCCAGCAGCTTGGGCCACCAGATCTATGGCTACACCTTC
CDR3: CASSLGHQIYGYTF